This T cell receptor beta chain comes out of a study of shared clonotypes between healthy human individuals (TCRdb year 2020). Turning to the overall study: The cohort comprised two women and a few men aged 18 to 49 years. Per donor, three plates each were used for CD4 naive and CD4 memory, two for CD8 naive, and one for CD8 memory. To estimate repertoire size and how much clonotypes are shared between individuals, the study performed deep sequencing of blood TCR repertoires from roughly five healthy adults. Different laboratories and diverse techniques were used to prepare libraries and sequence TCR repertoires, to increase sequencing depth and limit assay-specific biases. Per donor, leukapheresis produced somewhere between about 0.9 and 9 billion PBMCs.

General findings and caveats noted by the study authors: Higher generation probabilities were observed for clonotypes shared by all four sorted-subset donors than for non-shared clonotypes. Sampling was restricted to blood, and TCR repertoires in tissues likely differ from the TCR repertoires found in blood. Across a few donors, roughly 5.1% of naive CD4, roughly 3.3% of naive CD8, approximately 2.5% of memory CD4, and under 0.45% of memory CD8 clonotypes were shared. Pairwise subsampling indicated that sequencing depth was expected to affect the degree of clonotype sharing among donors. The genetic and exposure-history diversity represented was limited by the small number of donors. Rarefaction of sorted-subset datasets indicated incomplete sequencing despite the large sequencing depth. Estimated clonotype richness was generally larger for naive than for memory subsets.

The donors were healthy, HIV-negative adults who had no recently reported acute infections or vaccinations. All donors were Caucasian adults living in Nashville, Tennessee, USA. CD4+ T cells were enriched through magnetic negative selection, after which naive cells were positively selected on CD45RA and the remaining negative fraction served as the memory subset. Blood was obtained by leukapheresis, after which PBMCs were separated by Ficoll-Histopaque density gradient centrifugation and cryopreserved in liquid nitrogen vapor phase. Analytical flow cytometry was used to check the purity and quantity of every magnetically sorted T cell population. Genomic DNA was isolated from each sorted fraction and quantified by UV absorbance on a Nanodrop 2000c. Using the deep immunoSEQ assay, TCR CDR3 regions were amplified from genomic DNA by multiplex PCR. Genomic DNA extracted from each cell subset was distributed evenly over all wells of several immunoSEQ 96-well plates, and each plate served as one replicate. For sorted subsets, 200 to 250 ng of genomic DNA, equivalent to roughly 30,000 T cell genomes, went into each replicate PCR. The purified libraries were quantified using a Qubit 3.0 fluorometer, sized with a Bioanalyzer 2100, and then quantified again using the KAPA Library Quantification kit. Every immunoSEQ 96-well plate was sequenced on a dedicated single-read 150-cycle Illumina NextSeq 550 flow cell. Per the authors' processing: Because the immunoSEQ output held only junctional sequences and lacked quality scores, the filtering could not match the filtering applied to full-length reads. To assign V/J genes and CDR3, sequences were annotated against IMGT germline references using PyIR, a Python wrapper for IgBLAST v1.9. Reads with weak V/J assignments (E-value above 1e-6), missing CDR3, stop codons, out-of-frame junctions, or ambiguous translated residues were removed. V3J clonotypes were defined as sequences sharing an identical inferred V gene, J gene, and CDR3 amino acid sequence. The percentage overlap between two repertoires was calculated by dividing the number of shared unique clonotypes by the size of the smaller repertoire. Richness of each repertoire was evaluated using RTK rarefaction, the Chao1 estimator, and Recon v2.1 estimates of unobserved clonotypes. For all TCRbeta clonotypes obtained by the gDNA method from a few donors, generation probabilities were computed with OLGA. What TCRdb holds here is the immuneACCESS table cut down to in-frame rearrangements. Part of the clones is not present; checked against another copy, under half of the missing clones reflect an unresolved V gene, and the others are unexplained. The V and J calls and clone size are taken from that table; D and trimming were inferred from the DNA. The sample data list 1,500,000 or so clones, and roughly 98.5% of these were observed just once. Around 0.33% of the sample is held by the ten biggest clonotypes.

The CDR3 holds 15 amino acids from the cysteine to the phenylalanine. Here the CDR3 DNA is all that survives: 45 bases in frame from base 1. The V and J ends are trimmed by 2 bases and 6 bases, leaving 15 bases between them. From the germline V gene, CDR1 is SGHRS and CDR2 is YFSETQ. As regards this clone: Its binding antigen is unknown. Base qualities are missing; no much larger clone stands one base away.

Source material: naive CD4+ T cells sorted from blood. The cell subset or site label, read with the paper, signifies: CD45RA+ positively selected. The chain was built from TRBV5-1 and TRBJ2-1; no confident D gene assignment can be made. The receptor's source is a man aged 25 to 40 in good health. The DNA sequence is TGCGCCAGCAGCTTTAGGCCGGGCGGTGGCAATGAGCAGTTCTTC. This codes for CASSFRPGGGNEQFF. Beyond the CDR3, the reference TRBV5-1 and TRBJ2-1 genes provide the residues; the full variable domain reads: KAGVTQTPRYLIKTRGQQVTLSCSPISGHRSVSWYQQTPGQGLQFLFEYFSETQRNKGNFPGRFSGRQFSNSRSEMNVSTLELGDSALYLCASSFRPGGGNEQFFGPGTRLTVL.